The present T cell receptor beta chain was sequenced within a study of brain T cells in children with intractable seizures. As for this clone: The target antigen is unknown.

General study points: Pre- and post-surgery blood differed in depth, so pre-surgery absences may be undersampling.

This sample's time point: blood from clinic visit 5 months post-surgery; TSC patient then seizure free. Patients received at least one anti-epileptic drug before surgery. Trimming removed 0 bases from V and 5 bases from J; junction bases left unmatched: 2. The CDR3 is 15 residues long. Germline V lookup: CDR1 LGHDT, CDR2 YNNKEL (reference sequence). Produced via immunoSEQ multiplex PCR; TCRdb's table is partial and in-frame only. In the table there are 300,000 to 400,000 clones, about 94% of which are singletons. The sequence came from a boy younger than two with tuberous sclerosis and intractable seizures. Source: peripheral blood, taken 4 to 6 months after surgery. The rearrangement joins TRBV3-1 (or the pseudogene TRBV3-2) to TRBJ2-5; 11 nucleotides agree with TRBD2. In DNA, the CDR3 is TGTGCCAGCAGCCAAGAGGTAGCGGGGGGGGAGACCCAGTACTTC. Translating gives CASSQEVAGGETQYF.